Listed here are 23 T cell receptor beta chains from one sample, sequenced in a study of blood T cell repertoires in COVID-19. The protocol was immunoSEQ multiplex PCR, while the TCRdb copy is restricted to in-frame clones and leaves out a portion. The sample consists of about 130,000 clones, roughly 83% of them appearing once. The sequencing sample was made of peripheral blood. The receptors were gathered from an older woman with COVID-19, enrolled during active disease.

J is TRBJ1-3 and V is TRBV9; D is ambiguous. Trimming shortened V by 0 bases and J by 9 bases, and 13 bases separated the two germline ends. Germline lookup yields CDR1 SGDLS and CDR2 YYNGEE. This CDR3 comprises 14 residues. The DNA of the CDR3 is TGTGCCAGCAGCGTAGTCGGGGAGAGGACCACCATATATTTT. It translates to CASSVVGERTTIYF. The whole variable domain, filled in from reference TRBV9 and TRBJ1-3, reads DSGVTQTPKHLITATGQRVTLRCSPRSGDLSVYWYQQSLDQGLQFLIQYYNGEERAKGNILERFSAQQFPDLHSELNLSSLELGDSALYFCASSVVGERTTIYFGEGSWLTVV.

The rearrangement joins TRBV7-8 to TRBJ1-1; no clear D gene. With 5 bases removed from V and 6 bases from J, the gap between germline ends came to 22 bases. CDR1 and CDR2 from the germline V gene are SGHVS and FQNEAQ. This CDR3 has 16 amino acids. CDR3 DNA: TGTGCCAGCAGCCTCGGGTTTGGCACGGGGTTGGCTGAAGCTTTCTTT. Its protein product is CASSLGFGTGLAEAFF.

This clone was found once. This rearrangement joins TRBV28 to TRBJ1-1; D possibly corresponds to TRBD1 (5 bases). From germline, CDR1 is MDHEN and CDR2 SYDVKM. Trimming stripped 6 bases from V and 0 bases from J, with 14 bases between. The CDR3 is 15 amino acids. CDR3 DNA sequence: TGTGCCAGCAGCAACAGGTCACTGTTGAACACTGAAGCTTTCTTT. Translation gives CASSNRSLLNTEAFF. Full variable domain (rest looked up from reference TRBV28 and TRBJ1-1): DVKVTQSSRYLVKRTGEKVFLECVQDMDHENMFWYRQDPGLGLRLIYFSYDVKMKEKGDIPEGYSVSREKKERFSLILESASTNQTSMYLCASSNRSLLNTEAFFGQGTRLTVV.

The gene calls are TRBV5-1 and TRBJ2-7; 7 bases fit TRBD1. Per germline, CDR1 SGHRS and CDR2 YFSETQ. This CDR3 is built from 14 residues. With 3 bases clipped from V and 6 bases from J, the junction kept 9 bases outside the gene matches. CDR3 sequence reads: CASSSHGQDGEQYF. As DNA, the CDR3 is TGCGCCAGCAGCTCCCACGGACAGGACGGCGAGCAGTACTTC.

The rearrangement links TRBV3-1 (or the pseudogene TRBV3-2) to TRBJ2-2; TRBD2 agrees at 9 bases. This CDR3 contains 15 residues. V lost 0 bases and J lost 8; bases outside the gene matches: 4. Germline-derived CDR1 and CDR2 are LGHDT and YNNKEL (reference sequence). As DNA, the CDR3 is TGTGCCAGCAGCCAAGATCTAGCGGGGAAAGGGGAGCTGTTTTTT. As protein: CASSQDLAGKGELFF.

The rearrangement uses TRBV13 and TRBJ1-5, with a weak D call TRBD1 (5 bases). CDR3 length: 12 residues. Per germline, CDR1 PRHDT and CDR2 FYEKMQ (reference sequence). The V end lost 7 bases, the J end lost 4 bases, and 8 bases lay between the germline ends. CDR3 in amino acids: CASTRGNQPQHF. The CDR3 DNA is TGTGCCAGCACAAGGGGAAATCAGCCCCAGCATTTT.

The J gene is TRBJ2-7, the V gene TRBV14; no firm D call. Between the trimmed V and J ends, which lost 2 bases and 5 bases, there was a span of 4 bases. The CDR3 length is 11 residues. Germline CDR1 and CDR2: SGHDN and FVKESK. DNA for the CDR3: TGTGCCAGCAGCCAATCCGACGAGCAGTACTTC. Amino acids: CASSQSDEQYF. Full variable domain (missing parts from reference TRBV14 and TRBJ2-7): EAGVTQFPSHSVIEKGQTVTLRCDPISGHDNLYWYRRVMGKEIKFLLHFVKESKQDESGMPNNRFLAERTGGTYSTLKVQPAELEDSGVYFCASSQSDEQYFGPGTRLTVT.

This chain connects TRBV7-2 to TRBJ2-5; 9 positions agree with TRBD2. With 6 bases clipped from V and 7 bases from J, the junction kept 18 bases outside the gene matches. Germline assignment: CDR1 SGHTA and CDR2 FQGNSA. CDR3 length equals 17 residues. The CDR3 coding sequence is TGTGCCAGCAGTTCCGGGAGCGGGGGGACTAAGGCAGGGACCCAGTACTTC. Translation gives CASSSGSGGTKAGTQYF.

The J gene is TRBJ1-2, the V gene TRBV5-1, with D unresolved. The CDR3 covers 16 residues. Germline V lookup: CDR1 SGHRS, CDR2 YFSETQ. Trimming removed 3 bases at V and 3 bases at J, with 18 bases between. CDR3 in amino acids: CASSYAAGKQYYGYTF. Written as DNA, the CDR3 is TGCGCCAGCAGCTATGCTGCGGGTAAGCAATACTATGGCTACACCTTC.

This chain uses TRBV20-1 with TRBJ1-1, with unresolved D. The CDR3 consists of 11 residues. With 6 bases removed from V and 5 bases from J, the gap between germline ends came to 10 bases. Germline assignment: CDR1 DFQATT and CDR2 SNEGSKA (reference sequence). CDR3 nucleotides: TGCAGTGCGCAAGGAGGGACTGAAGCTTTCTTT. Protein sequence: CSAQGGTEAFF.

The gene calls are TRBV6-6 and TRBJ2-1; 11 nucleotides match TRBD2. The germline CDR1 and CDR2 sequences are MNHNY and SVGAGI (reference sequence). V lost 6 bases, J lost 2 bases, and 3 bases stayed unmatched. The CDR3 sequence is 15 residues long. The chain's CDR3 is CASRSGLAAYNEQFF. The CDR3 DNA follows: TGTGCCAGCAGGTCGGGACTAGCGGCCTACAATGAGCAGTTCTTC.

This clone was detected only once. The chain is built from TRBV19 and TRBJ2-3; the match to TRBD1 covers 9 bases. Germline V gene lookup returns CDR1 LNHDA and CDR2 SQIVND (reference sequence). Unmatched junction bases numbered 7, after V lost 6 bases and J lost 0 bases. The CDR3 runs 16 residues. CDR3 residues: CASSLPGQGSTDTQYF. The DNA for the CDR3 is TGTGCCAGTAGCTTACCGGGACAGGGAAGCACAGATACGCAGTATTTT.

The CDR3 loop is CASSLRAGVQEQYF. CDR3 DNA: TGTGCCAGCAGCTTAAGGGCCGGGGTACAAGAGCAGTACTTC. The chain combines TRBV7-2 with TRBJ2-7; D is possibly TRBD2 (5 bases). This CDR3 has 14 residues. The germline gives CDR1 SGHTA, CDR2 FQGNSA. V gave up 2 bases and J gave up 7 bases, with 15 bases separating them.

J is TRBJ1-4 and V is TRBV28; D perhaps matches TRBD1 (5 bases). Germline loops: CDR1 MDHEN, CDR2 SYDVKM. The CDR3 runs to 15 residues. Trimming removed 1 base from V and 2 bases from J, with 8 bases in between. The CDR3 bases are TGTGCCAGCAGTTTATATGGGGGGACTAATGAAAAACTGTTTTTT. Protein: CASSLYGGTNEKLFF.

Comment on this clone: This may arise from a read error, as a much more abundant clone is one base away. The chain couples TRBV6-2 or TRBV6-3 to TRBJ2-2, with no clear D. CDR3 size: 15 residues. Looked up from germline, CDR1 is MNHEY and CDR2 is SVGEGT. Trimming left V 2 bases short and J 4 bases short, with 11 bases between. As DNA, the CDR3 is TGTGCCAGCAGTTACCCGAGCGAAGGCACCGGGGAGCTGTTTTTT. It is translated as CASSYPSEGTGELFF.

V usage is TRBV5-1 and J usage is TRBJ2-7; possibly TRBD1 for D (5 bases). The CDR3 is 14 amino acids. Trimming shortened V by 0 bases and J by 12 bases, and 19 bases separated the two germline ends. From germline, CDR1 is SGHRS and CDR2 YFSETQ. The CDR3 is CASSLAPGSGLGYF. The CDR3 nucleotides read TGCGCCAGCAGCTTGGCTCCAGGGTCCGGCCTCGGGTACTTC.

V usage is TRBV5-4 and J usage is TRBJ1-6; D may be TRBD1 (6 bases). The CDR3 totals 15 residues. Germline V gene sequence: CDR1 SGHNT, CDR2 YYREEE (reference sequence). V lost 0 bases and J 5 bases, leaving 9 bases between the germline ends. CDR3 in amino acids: CASSLGTANNSPLHF. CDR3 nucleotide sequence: TGTGCCAGCAGCTTGGGGACAGCGAATAATTCACCCCTCCACTTT.

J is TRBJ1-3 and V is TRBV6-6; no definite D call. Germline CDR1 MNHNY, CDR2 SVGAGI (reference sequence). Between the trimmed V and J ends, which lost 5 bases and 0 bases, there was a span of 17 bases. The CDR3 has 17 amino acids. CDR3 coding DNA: TGTGCCAGCAGTCCGGGAAACTCCATAGTCTCTGGAAACACCATATATTTT. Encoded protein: CASSPGNSIVSGNTIYF.

The CDR3 loop reads CAWSPSGKQTYEQYF. DNA for the CDR3: TGTGCCTGGTCTCCCTCCGGGAAGCAAACCTACGAGCAGTACTTC. The V and J genes are TRBV30 and TRBJ2-7; a possible D gene is TRBD2 (5 bases). Deletions cut 5 bases from V and 2 bases from J, with 19 bases between. Germline CDR1 reads GTSNPN; CDR2 reads SVGIG (reference sequence). The CDR3 is 15 residues long.

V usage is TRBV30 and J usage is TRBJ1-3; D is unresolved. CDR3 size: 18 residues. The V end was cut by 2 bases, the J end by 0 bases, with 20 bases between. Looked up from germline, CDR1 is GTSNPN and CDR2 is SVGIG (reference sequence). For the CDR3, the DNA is TGTGCCTGGAGTTCTCGGACGGGAGGGCTCCTCTCTGGAAACACCATATATTTT. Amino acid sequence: CAWSSRTGGLLSGNTIYF.

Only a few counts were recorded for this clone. CDR3 loop: CASSQDPGTSGVGTQYF. CDR3 in DNA: TGTGCCAGCAGCCAAGATCCGGGGACTAGCGGGGTAGGGACCCAGTACTTC. The rearrangement links TRBV4-2 to TRBJ2-5, with 13 bases lining up with TRBD2. The V and J ends lost 0 bases and 7 bases, in that order; junction bases with no gene match: 8. The V gene's germline CDR1 is LGHNA and CDR2 YNFKEQ. The CDR3 totals 17 residues.

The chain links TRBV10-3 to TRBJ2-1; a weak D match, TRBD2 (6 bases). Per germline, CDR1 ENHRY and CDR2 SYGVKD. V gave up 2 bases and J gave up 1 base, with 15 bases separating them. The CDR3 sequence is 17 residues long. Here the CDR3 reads CAISERQPGVSYNEQFF. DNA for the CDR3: TGTGCCATCAGTGAGCGGCAGCCGGGGGTATCCTACAATGAGCAGTTCTTC.

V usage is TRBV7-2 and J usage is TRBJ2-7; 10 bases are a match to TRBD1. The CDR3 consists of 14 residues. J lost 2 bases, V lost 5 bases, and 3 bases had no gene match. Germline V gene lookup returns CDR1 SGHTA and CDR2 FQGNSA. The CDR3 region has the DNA TGTGCCAGCAGCGACGGGACAGGGGCCTACGAGCAGTACTTC. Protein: CASSDGTGAYEQYF.